This T cell receptor beta chain was identified in a study of T cells after yellow fever vaccination. CDR3 length: 12 residues. Germline V gene lookup returns CDR1 DFQATT and CDR2 SNEGSKA (reference sequence). The V end was cut by 0 bases, the J end by 6 bases, with 5 bases between. Study outcomes and limitations: After the booster, approximately 96% of CD4 and roughly nine tenths of CD8 primary-response clones were re-detected.

Of note for this clonotype: Antigen unknown.

TCRdb recomputed calls from the 5' RACE reads with MiXCR, one row per CDR3 protein. The table lists tens of thousands of distinct CDR3 sequences, 7.5% to 8% of them singletons. The clonotype originates from a man between 25 and 39 years old who received the YFV17D yellow fever vaccine. This specimen was CD8+ T cells sorted from PBMCs, taken on the day of the yellow fever booster vaccination. The chain recombines TRBV20-1 with TRBJ2-2; no clear D gene. The CDR3 nucleotides are TGCAGTGCTAGAGATTGGTCCGGGGAGCTGTTTTTT. This gives the protein CSARDWSGELFF.